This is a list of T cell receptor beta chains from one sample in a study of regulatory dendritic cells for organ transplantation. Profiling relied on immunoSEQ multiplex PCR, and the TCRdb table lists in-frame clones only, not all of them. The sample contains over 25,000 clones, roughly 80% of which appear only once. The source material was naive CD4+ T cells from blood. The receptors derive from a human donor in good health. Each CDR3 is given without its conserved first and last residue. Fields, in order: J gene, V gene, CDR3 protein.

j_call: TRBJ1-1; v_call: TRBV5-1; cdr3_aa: ASSGTGGAFTEAF
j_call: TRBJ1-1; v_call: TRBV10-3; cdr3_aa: AISESEGVNTEAF
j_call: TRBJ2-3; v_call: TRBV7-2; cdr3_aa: ASSLVVSTDTQY
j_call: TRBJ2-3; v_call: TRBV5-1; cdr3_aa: ASSLGGRDTQY
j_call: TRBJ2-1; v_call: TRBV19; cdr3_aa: ASSIQGLYNEQF
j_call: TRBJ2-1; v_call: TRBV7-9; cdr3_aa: ASSSPDRVNEQF
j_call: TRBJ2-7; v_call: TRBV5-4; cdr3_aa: ASSLDSGQTEQY
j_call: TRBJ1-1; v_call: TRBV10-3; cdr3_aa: AISEYFTEAF
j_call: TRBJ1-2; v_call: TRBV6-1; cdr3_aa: ASSPTGGFSYGYT
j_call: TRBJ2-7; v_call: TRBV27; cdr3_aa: ASSFPGYEQY
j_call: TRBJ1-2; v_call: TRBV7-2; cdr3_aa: ASSSQAGRSYT
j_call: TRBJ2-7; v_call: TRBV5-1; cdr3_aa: ASSLGTGNYEQY
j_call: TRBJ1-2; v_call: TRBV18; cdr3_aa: ASSPLRFRGEANYGYT
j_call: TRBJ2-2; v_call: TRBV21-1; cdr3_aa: ASKGASGGENTGELF
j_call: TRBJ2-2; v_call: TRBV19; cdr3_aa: ASSTTGLPGELF
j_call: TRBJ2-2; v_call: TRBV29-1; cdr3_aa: SADRPNTGELF
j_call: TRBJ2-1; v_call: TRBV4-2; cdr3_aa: ASSQGSGYNEQF